The T cell receptor beta chain described here comes from a study of technical replicates of blood from a few donors (dated by TCRdb to 2017 to 2019). To prepare the library, the immunoSEQ multiplex PCR assay was applied. The immuneACCESS repertoire file appears here via TCRdb, limited to in-frame rearrangements. These files lack a portion of the clones; in checked studies, under half of the deficit traces to unresolved V genes, and the cause of the others is not known. Counted in this sample were approximately 79,000 clones; about 91% of them appeared once. About 0.4% of the sample lies in the top ten. As concerns this clone: It has no known antigen specificity. Base qualities are not at hand, and no much larger clone is one base apart.

The junction shows trimming of 2 bases on V and 10 bases on J, and the gene matches do not reach 6 bases of it. Reading the germline V gene gives CDR1 SGHRS and CDR2 YFSETQ. The CDR3 numbers 14 residues from cysteine through phenylalanine. The read is trimmed to its CDR3 DNA, 42 bases read in frame from base 1. This clonotype was sampled from a human donor in good health. The sequenced material came from T cells isolated from PBMCs. The chain was built from TRBV5-1 and TRBJ2-1, and TRBD1 matches 10 of the central bases. The CDR3 reads as follows: CASSFRQGAGEQFF. The sequenced DNA: TGCGCCAGCAGCTTTCGACAGGGGGCAGGCGAGCAGTTCTTC.